What follows are 4 T cell receptor beta chains derived from one specimen sequenced in a study of T-cell reconstitution after alpha-beta-depleted transplantation in children. Using unique molecular identifiers, the investigators prepared the TCRbeta library. TCRdb independently ran MiXCR on the PCR reads; one entry per CDR3 protein. The sample carries roughly 790,000 distinct CDR3 sequences, about 16% recorded once. This specimen consisted of PBMCs, mostly from graft donor cells, obtained 360 days after TCRalphabeta/CD19-depleted stem cell transplant. These receptors came from a male patient younger than 18 who had a stem cell transplant for acute lymphoblastic leukemia, so the T cells may come from the graft donor.

A few counts support this clonotype. The chain has TRBV6-1 and TRBJ1-5; possibly TRBD1 for D (5 bases). Germline CDR1 reads MNHNS; CDR2 reads SASEGT. Trimming stripped 3 bases from V and 6 bases from J, with 15 bases between. The CDR3 totals 15 residues. The CDR3 DNA reads TGTGCCAGCAGTGATATCGGGGCCCCGGGTCAGCCCCAGCATTTT. Residues: CASSDIGAPGQPQHF.

The sample holds a few counts of this clonotype. The chain combines TRBV2 with TRBJ1-1; weak D call: TRBD1 (6 bases). Germline values: CDR1 SNHLY, CDR2 FYNNEI. The CDR3 runs to 14 residues. Trimming shortened V by 0 bases and J by 1 base, and 6 bases separated the two germline ends. The DNA of the CDR3 is TGTGCCAGCAGTGAAGCAGGGGGGAACACTGAAGCTTTCTTT. Its protein product is CASSEAGGNTEAFF.

The genes are TRBV12-3 or TRBV12-4 and TRBJ2-7; tentatively, D is TRBD1 or TRBD2 (5 bases each). V was trimmed by 3 bases and J by 6 bases, leaving 12 bases between them. The CDR3 is 13 residues long. The CDR3 here is CASSLQGASEQYF. Here the CDR3 DNA reads TGTGCCAGCAGTTTGCAGGGAGCCTCCGAGCAGTACTTC.

V usage is TRBV11-1 and J usage is TRBJ2-7, with 10 bases identical to TRBD2. This CDR3 spans 15 amino acids. Germline V gene sequence: CDR1 SGHAT, CDR2 FQDESV (reference sequence). V was clipped by 3 bases and J by 6 bases; unmatched bases: 8. CDR3 DNA sequence: TGTGCCAGCAGCTTGACGGGACTAGCGACCTCCGAGCAGTACTTC. Its translation is CASSLTGLATSEQYF.